Following are 8 T cell receptor beta chains from one sample sequenced in a study of cytomegalovirus exposure and HLA in healthy donors. Primers for the PCR totalled 60 Vbeta and 13 Jbeta. Here immunoSEQ multiplex PCR was the method, and the copy in TCRdb shows in-frame clones only, minus some. The table records about 190,000 clones, more than 75% of them present only once. Sequencing was carried out using PBMCs. The receptors come from a woman in her forties or fifties in good health and CMV-seronegative.

The chain employs TRBV5-6 and TRBJ2-7, with 8 bases aligning to TRBD2. CDR1 is SGHDT, CDR2 YYEEEE, per germline. The CDR3 length is 16 residues. The V segment lost 1 base and the J segment 3 bases; nucleotides outside the gene matches: 9. The CDR3 here is CASSLSVLAEIYEQYF. In DNA, the CDR3 is TGTGCCAGCAGCTTGTCGGTACTAGCGGAGATCTACGAGCAGTACTTC. The whole variable domain, filled in from reference TRBV5-6 and TRBJ2-7, reads DAGVTQSPTHLIKTRGQQVTLRCSPKSGHDTVSWYQQALGQGPQFIFQYYEEEERQRGNFPDRFSGHQFPNYSSELNVNALLLGDSALYLCASSLSVLAEIYEQYFGPGTRLTVT.

V usage is TRBV19 and J usage is TRBJ1-2, with D unclear. V lost 5 bases to trimming and J lost 5 bases, with 9 bases between them. The CDR3 runs 12 residues. CDR1 LNHDA and CDR2 SQIVND come from the germline V gene (reference sequence). The CDR3 region is CASSPSFYGYTF. The CDR3 DNA reads as TGTGCCAGTAGTCCTTCCTTTTATGGCTACACCTTC. The variable domain in full, completed from reference TRBV19 and TRBJ1-2, reads DGGITQSPKYLFRKEGQNVTLSCEQNLNHDAMYWYRQDPGQGLRLIYYSQIVNDFQKGDIAEGYSVSREKKESFPLTVTSAQKNPTAFYLCASSPSFYGYTFGSGTRLTVV.

The chain uses TRBV6-4 and TRBJ2-1, with 12 bases fitting TRBD2. Losses at the gene ends were 6 bases for V and 7 bases for J; bases not matched to a gene: 7. The CDR3 has 15 residues. CDR1 is MRHNA and CDR2 is SNTAGT in the germline V gene. The DNA of the CDR3 is TGTGCCAGCAGCCTAGCGGGAGGGCGTCGGAATGAGCAGTTCTTC. Its translation is CASSLAGGRRNEQFF.

V gene TRBV19 combines with J gene TRBJ1-5; 7 positions agree with TRBD1. The V gene end was trimmed by 8 bases and the J gene end by 3 bases; junction bases not matched to a gene: 10. Germline V gene lookup returns CDR1 LNHDA and CDR2 SQIVND (reference sequence). The CDR3 runs 15 residues. The chain's CDR3 is CASDRVFPNNQPQHF. CDR3 coding DNA: TGTGCCAGTGACAGGGTTTTCCCCAACAATCAGCCCCAGCATTTT.

The CDR3 is CASSPSTSGVTGELFF. The CDR3 DNA is TGTGCCAGCAGCCCCTCGACTAGCGGGGTCACCGGGGAGCTGTTTTTT. The chain joins TRBV5-4 to TRBJ2-2, with 11 bases fitting TRBD2. This CDR3 spans 16 amino acids. The V gene's germline CDR1 is SGHNT and CDR2 YYREEE (reference sequence). Germline trimming cut 4 bases from V and 4 bases from J; bases unmatched to any gene: 6.

A word on this clone: The germline gene is not matched at one end of the junction; a read error may be the cause. The chain is built from TRBV29-1 and TRBJ1-2; D uncertain. Germline-derived CDR1 and CDR2 are SQVTM and ANQGSEA. The CDR3 has 12 amino acids. This CDR3 is CSVEGGERRPVF. The CDR3 coding sequence is TGCAGCGTTGAAGGAGGTGAACGACGACCGGTCTTC.

In this sample, this clone turned up a few times. The chain joins TRBV5-6 to TRBJ2-7; D remains ambiguous. CDR1 is SGHDT and CDR2 is YYEEEE in the germline V gene. The CDR3 extends over 14 amino acids. Trimming removed 5 bases at V and 2 bases at J, with 14 bases between. The DNA for the CDR3 is TGTGCCAGCAGTCCCGATGACACGACCTACGAGCAGTACTTC. It specifies CASSPDDTTYEQYF.

The chain uses TRBV27 and TRBJ2-1, with D perhaps TRBD2 (5 bases). The CDR3 totals 14 residues. Trimming shortened V by 5 bases and J by 3 bases, and 11 bases separated the two germline ends. Per germline, CDR1 MNHEY and CDR2 SMNVEV (reference sequence). The CDR3, as DNA: TGTGCCAGCAGTATTAGCCGGGGCTACAATGAGCAGTTCTTC. It translates to CASSISRGYNEQFF.